This paragraph reports one TCR beta chain. Its antigen is currently unknown. This entry is derived from a study of T-cell memory formation after mild COVID-19. Study-wide results and caveats: The study found balanced CD4/CD8 in clones contracting day 15 to 85 and a CD4+ lean in later expanders. Memory cells collected pre-infection included some clones that later responded, suggesting cross-reactive memory joined.

Germline V gene lookup returns CDR1 SGHRS and CDR2 YFSETQ. The CDR3 runs to 14 residues. The junction had 9 bases not matched to a gene; V was cut back by 5 bases and J by 5 bases. A 5'RACE reaction primed in the constant segment made cDNA libraries of TCR alpha and TCR beta, and these carried sample barcodes and UMIs. TCRdb re-called the 5' RACE reads with MiXCR, one entry per CDR3 protein. The table records approximately 350,000 distinct CDR3 sequences, around 27% of them present only once. The sequenced material came from PBMCs or a T cell subset sorted from them (not recorded which). This receptor was obtained from an adult woman who had mild COVID-19 (a few samples of this study predate the infection). Cell type and time point are not known. The V gene is TRBV5-1, the J gene TRBJ2-7; 8 bases fit TRBD2. The DNA of the CDR3 is TGCGCCAGCAGTAGCGGGACGGGCCCCCACGAGCAGTACTTC. This codes for CASSSGTGPHEQYF. The full variable domain, completed using reference TRBV5-1 and TRBJ2-7, is KAGVTQTPRYLIKTRGQQVTLSCSPISGHRSVSWYQQTPGQGLQFLFEYFSETQRNKGNFPGRFSGRQFSNSRSEMNVSTLELGDSALYLCASSSGTGPHEQYFGPGTRLTVT.